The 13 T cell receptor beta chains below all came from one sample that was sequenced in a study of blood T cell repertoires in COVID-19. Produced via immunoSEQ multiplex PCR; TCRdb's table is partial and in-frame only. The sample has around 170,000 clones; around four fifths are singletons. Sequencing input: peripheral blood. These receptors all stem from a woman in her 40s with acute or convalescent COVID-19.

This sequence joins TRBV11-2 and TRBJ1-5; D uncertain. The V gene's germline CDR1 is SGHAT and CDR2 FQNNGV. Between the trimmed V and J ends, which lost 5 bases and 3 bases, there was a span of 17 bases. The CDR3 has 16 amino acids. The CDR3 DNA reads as TGTGCCAGCAGCCTATCACACCGGAGCGTCAATCAGCCCCAGCATTTT. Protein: CASSLSHRSVNQPQHF.

CDR3 loop: CASSQLQGKEAEQFF. For the CDR3, the DNA is TGTGCCAGCAGCCAACTACAGGGGAAGGAAGCTGAGCAGTTCTTC. The chain combines TRBV5-4 with TRBJ2-1, with 7 nucleotides matching TRBD1. The ends lost 4 bases at V and 9 bases at J; junction bases unmatched: 13. Per germline, CDR1 SGHNT and CDR2 YYREEE (reference sequence). The CDR3 extends over 15 amino acids.

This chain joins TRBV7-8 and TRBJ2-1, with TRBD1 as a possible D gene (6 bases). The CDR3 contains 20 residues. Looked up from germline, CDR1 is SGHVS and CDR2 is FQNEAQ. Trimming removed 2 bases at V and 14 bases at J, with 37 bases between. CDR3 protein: CASSLFPPATGRRKKVKKFF. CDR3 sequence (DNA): TGTGCCAGCAGCTTATTCCCCCCCGCGACAGGACGTCGTAAAAAGGTAAAAAAGTTCTTC.

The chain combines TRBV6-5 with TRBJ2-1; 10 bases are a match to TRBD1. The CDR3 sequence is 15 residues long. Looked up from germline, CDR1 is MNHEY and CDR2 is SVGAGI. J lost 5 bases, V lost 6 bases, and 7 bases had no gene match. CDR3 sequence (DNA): TGTGCCAGCAGCCTTGGACAGGGGGTCAACAATGAGCAGTTCTTC. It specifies CASSLGQGVNNEQFF.

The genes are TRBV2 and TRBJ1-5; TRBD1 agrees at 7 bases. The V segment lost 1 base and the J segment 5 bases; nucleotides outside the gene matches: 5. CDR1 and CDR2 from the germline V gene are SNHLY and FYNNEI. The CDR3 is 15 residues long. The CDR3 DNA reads TGTGCCAGCAGTGAAGAGAGTACAGGGGATCAGCCCCAGCATTTT. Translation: CASSEESTGDQPQHF. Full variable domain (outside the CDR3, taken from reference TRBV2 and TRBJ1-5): EPEVTQTPSHQVTQMGQEVILRCVPISNHLYFYWYRQILGQKVEFLVSFYNNEISEKSEIFDDQFSVERPDGSNFTLKIRSTKLEDSAMYFCASSEESTGDQPQHFGDGTRLSIL.

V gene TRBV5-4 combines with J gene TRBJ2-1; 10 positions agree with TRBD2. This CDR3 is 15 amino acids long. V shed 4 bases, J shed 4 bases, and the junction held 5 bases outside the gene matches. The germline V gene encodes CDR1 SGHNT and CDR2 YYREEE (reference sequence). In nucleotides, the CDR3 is TGTGCCAGCAGCCCCACTAGCGGGACTTACAATGAGCAGTTCTTC. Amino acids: CASSPTSGTYNEQFF.

In nucleotides, the CDR3 is TGTGCCAGCAGTTACGCGGGCATTTCAACCTACGAGCAGTACTTC. This translates into CASSYAGISTYEQYF. This chain uses TRBV6-2 or TRBV6-3 with TRBJ2-7; possibly TRBD2 for D (5 bases). Germline V gene sequence: CDR1 MNHEY, CDR2 SVGEGT. V lost 2 bases and J lost 2, with 13 bases in between. CDR3 size: 15 residues.

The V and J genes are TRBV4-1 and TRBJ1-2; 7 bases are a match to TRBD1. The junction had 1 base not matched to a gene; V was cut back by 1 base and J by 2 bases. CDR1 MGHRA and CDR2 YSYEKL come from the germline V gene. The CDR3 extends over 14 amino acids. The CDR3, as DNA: TGCGCCAGCAGCCAAGGGGGACAGAACTATGGCTACACCTTC. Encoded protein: CASSQGGQNYGYTF.

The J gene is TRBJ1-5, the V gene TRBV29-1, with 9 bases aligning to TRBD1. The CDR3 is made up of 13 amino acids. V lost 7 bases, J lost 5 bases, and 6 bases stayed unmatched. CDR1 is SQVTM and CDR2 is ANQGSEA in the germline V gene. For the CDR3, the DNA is TGCAGCGCTGGACAGGGGTCTGATCAGCCCCAGCATTTT. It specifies CSAGQGSDQPQHF.

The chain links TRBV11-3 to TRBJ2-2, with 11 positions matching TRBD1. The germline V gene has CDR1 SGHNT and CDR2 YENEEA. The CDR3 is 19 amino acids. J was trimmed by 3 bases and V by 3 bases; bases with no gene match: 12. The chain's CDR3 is CASSFYTGTGGFDTGELFF. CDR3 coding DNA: TGTGCCAGCAGCTTTTACACCGGGACAGGGGGTTTCGACACCGGGGAGCTGTTTTTT.

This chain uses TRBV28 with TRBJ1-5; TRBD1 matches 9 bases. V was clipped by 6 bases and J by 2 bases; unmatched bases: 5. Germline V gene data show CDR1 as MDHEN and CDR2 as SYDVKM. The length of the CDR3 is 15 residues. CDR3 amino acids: CASSSRTGGNQPQHF. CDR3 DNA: TGTGCCAGCAGCTCACGGACAGGGGGCAATCAGCCCCAGCATTTT.

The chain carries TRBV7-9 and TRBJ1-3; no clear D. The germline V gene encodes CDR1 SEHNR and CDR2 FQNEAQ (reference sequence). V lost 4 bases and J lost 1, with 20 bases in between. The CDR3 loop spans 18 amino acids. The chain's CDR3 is CASSSTPGGQRSGNTIYF. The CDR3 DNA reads TGTGCCAGCAGCTCTACCCCCGGCGGTCAGCGGTCTGGAAACACCATATATTTT.

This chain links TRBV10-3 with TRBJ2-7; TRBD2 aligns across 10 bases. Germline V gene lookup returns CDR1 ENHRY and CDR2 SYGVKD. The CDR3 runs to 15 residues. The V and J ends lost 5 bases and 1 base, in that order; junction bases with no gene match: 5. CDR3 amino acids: CAISLLAGQSYEQYF. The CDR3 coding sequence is TGTGCCATCAGTCTACTAGCGGGACAGTCCTACGAGCAGTACTTC.